The present T cell receptor (beta chain) was sequenced within a study of CD8 T cells in ankylosing spondylitis. The study's findings and limits: In ankylosing spondylitis blood, a motif of 7 to 9 highly homologous TCR beta variants appeared characteristic. CD8+ cells made up the disease-linked clones, which were relatively rare in peripheral blood.

This clonotype turned up a few times. Its target is unknown. Trimming left V 3 bases short and J 0 bases short, with 9 bases between. The CDR3 length is 14 residues. CDR1 and CDR2 from the germline V gene are DFQATT and SNEGSKA (reference sequence). Making use of molecular barcodes, quantitative 5'-RACE generated TCR beta libraries. TCRdb re-called the 5' RACE reads with MiXCR, one entry per CDR3 protein. The table lists 200,000 to 250,000 distinct CDR3 sequences, roughly a third of them singletons, with around 4.5% in the top ten. This clonotype originated in a male donor with ankylosing spondylitis or in good health (not recorded which). The chain has TRBV20-1 and TRBJ2-4; D is ambiguous. Sample: blood, either unsorted or a sorted T cell fraction (not recorded which). CDR3 sequence (DNA): TGCAGTGCTAGTTTCGGGTCAGCCAAAAACATTCAGTACTTC. Encoded protein: CSASFGSAKNIQYF.